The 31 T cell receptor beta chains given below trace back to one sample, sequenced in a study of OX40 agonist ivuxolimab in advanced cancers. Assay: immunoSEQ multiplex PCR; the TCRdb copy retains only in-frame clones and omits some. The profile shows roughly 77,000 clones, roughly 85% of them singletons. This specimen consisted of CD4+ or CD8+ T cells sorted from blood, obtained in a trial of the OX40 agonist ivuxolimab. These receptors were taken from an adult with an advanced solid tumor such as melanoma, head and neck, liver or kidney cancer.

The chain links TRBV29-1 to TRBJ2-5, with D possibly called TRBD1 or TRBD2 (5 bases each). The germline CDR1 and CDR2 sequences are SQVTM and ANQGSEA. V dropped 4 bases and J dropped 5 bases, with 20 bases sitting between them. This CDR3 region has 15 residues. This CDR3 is CSVVPFMRGPETQYF. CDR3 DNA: TGCAGCGTTGTACCCTTTATGAGGGGTCCCGAGACCCAGTACTTC.

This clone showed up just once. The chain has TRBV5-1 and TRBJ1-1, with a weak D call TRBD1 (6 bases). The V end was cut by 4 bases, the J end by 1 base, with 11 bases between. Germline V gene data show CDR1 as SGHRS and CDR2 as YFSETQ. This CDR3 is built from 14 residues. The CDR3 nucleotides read TGCGCCAGCAGCACAGGGTTTCGGAACACTGAAGCTTTCTTT. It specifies CASSTGFRNTEAFF.

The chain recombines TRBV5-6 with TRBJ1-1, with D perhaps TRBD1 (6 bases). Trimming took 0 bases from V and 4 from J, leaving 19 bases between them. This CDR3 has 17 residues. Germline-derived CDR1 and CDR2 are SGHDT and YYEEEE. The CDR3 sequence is CASSLARGEGGLTEAFF. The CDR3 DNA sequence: TGTGCCAGCAGCTTGGCTCGAGGGGAAGGGGGACTCACTGAAGCTTTCTTT.

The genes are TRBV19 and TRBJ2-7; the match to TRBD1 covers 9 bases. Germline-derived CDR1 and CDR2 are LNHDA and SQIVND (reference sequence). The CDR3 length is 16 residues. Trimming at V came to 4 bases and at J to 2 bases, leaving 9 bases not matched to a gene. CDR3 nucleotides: TGTGCCAGTAGTAGCCCGGGACAGGGTTGGCCCTACGAGCAGTACTTC. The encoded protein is CASSSPGQGWPYEQYF.

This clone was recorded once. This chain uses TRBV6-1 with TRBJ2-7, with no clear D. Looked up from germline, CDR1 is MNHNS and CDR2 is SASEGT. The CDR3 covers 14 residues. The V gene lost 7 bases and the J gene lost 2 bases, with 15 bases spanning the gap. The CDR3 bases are TGTGCCAGCACCGGCCGGGTGGGGACCTACGAGCAGTACTTC. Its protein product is CASTGRVGTYEQYF.

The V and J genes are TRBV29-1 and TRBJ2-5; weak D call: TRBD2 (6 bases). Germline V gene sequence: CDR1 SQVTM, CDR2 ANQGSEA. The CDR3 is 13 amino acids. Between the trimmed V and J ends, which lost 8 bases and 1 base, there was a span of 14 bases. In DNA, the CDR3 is TGCAGCTTAGGAGGGCGGGTCCAAGAGACCCAGTACTTC. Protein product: CSLGGRVQETQYF.

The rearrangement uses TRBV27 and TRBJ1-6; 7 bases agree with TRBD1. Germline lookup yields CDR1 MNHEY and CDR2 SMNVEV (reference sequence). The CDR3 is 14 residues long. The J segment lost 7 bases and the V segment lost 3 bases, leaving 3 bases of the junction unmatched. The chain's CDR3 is CASSFRGGNSPLHF. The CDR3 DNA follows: TGTGCCAGCAGTTTCAGGGGGGGCAATTCACCCCTCCACTTT.

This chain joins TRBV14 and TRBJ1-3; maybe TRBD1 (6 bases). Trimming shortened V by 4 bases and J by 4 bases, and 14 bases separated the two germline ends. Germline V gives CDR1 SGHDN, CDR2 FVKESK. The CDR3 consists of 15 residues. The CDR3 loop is CASSRFGQIGNTIYF. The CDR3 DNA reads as TGTGCCAGCAGCCGTTTCGGACAGATCGGAAACACCATATATTTT.

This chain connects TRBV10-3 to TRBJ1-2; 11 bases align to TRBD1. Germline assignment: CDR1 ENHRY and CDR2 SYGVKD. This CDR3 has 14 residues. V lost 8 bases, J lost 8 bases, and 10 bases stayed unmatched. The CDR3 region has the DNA TGTGCCATCGCCCTCGGACAGGGGGCGGGGGGCTACACCTTC. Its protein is CAIALGQGAGGYTF.

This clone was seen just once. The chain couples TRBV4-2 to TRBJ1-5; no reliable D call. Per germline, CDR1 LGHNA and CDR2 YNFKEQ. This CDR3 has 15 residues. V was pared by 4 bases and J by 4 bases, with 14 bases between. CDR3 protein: CASSPGEGRNQPQHF. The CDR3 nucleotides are TGTGCCAGCAGCCCCGGGGAGGGCCGGAATCAGCCCCAGCATTTT.

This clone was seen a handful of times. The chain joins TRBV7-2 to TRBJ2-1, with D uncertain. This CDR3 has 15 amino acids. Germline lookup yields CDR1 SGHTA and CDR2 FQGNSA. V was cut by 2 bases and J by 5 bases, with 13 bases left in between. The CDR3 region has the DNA TGTGCCAGCAGCTTAAGGCGGACGGAGAACAATGAGCAGTTCTTC. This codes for CASSLRRTENNEQFF. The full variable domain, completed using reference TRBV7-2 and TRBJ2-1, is GAGVSQSPSNKVTEKGKDVELRCDPISGHTALYWYRQSLGQGLEFLIYFQGNSAPDKSGLPSDRFSAERTGGSVSTLTIQRTQQEDSAVYLCASSLRRTENNEQFFGPGTRLTVL.

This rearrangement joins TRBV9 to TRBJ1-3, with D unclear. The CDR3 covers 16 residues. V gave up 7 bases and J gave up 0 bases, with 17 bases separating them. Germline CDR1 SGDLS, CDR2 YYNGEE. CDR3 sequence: CASGFGVGSSGNTIYF. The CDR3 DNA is TGTGCCAGCGGCTTCGGGGTGGGCTCCTCTGGAAACACCATATATTTT.

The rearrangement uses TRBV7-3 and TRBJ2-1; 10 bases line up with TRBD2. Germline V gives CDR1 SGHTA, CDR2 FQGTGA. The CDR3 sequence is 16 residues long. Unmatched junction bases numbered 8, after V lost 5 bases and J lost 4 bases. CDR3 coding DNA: TGTGCCAGCAGCCATGCTAGCGGGGGACAATACAATGAGCAGTTCTTC. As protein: CASSHASGGQYNEQFF. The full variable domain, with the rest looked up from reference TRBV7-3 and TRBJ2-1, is GAGVSQTPSNKVTEKGKYVELRCDPISGHTALYWYRQSLGQGPEFLIYFQGTGAADDSGLPNDRFFAVRPEGSVSTLKIQRTERGDSAVYLCASSHASGGQYNEQFFGPGTRLTVL.

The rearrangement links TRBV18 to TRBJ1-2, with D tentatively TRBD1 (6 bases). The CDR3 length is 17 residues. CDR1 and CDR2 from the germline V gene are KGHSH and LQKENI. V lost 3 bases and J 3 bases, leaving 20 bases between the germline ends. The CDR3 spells CASSPNFRTAFDYGYTF. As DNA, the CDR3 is TGTGCCAGCTCACCCAATTTCAGGACAGCCTTCGACTATGGCTACACCTTC. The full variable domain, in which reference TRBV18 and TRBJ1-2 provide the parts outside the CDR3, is NAGVMQNPRHLVRRRGQEARLRCSPMKGHSHVYWYRQLPEEGLKFMVYLQKENIIDESGMPKERFSAEFPKEGPSILRIQQVVRGDSAAYFCASSPNFRTAFDYGYTFGSGTRLTVV.

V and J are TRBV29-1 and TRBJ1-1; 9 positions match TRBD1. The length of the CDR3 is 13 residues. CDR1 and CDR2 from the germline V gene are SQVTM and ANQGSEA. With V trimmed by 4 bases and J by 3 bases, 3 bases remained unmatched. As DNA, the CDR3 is TGCAGCGTTGCCGGGACAGGGTACACTGAAGCTTTCTTT. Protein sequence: CSVAGTGYTEAFF.

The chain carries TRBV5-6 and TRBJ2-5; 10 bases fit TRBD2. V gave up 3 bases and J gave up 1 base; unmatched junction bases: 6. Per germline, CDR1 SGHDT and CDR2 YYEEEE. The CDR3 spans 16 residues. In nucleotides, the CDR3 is TGTGCCAGCAGCTACCTTAGCGGGGGGACCCAAGAGACCCAGTACTTC. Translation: CASSYLSGGTQETQYF.

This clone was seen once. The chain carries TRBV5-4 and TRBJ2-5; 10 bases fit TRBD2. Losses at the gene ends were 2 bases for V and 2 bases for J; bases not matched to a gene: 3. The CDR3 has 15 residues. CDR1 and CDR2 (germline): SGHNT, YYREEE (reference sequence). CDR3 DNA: TGTGCCAGCAGCTTCAGACTAGCGGGTCAAGAGACCCAGTACTTC. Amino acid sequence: CASSFRLAGQETQYF.

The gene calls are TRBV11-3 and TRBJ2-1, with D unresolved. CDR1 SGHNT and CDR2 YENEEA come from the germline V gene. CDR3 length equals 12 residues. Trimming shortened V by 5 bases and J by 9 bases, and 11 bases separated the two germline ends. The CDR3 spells CASSLGFTEQFF. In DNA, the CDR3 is TGTGCCAGCAGCCTCGGGTTCACTGAGCAGTTCTTC.

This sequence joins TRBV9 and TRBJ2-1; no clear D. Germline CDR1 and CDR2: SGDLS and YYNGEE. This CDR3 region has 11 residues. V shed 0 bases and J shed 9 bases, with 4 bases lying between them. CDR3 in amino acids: CASSVDREQFF. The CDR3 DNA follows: TGTGCCAGCAGCGTAGACCGTGAGCAGTTCTTC.

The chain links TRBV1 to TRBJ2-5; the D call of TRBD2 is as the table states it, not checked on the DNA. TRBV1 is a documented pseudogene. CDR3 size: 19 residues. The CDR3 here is CTSSQEGGRGIPSRETQYF. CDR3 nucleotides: TGCACCAGCAGCCAGGAAGGAGGCCGAGGGATCCCTAGTCGAGAGACCCAGTACTTC.

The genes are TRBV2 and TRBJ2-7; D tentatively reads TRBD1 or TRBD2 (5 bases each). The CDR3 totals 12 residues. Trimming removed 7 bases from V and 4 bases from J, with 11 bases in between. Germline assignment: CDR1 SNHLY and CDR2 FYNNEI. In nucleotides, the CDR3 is TGTGCCAGCATGAGGGGTAGTTACGAGCAGTACTTC. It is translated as CASMRGSYEQYF.

CDR3: CASSQDPGTGSGANVLTF. Here the CDR3 DNA reads TGTGCCAGCAGCCAAGATCCCGGGACAGGCTCTGGGGCCAACGTCCTGACTTTC. The chain is built from TRBV4-2 and TRBJ2-6; 8 bases are shared with TRBD1. Germline CDR1 reads LGHNA; CDR2 reads YNFKEQ. The CDR3 is made up of 18 amino acids. V lost 0 bases and J lost 0; bases outside the gene matches: 4.

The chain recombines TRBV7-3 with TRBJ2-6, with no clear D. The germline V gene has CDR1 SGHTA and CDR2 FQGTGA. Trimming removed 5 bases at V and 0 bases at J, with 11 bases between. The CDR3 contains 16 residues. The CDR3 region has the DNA TGTGCCAGCAGCCTTGGCCAAACCTCTGGGGCCAACGTCCTGACTTTC. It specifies CASSLGQTSGANVLTF. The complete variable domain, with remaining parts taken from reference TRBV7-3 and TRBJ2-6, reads GAGVSQTPSNKVTEKGKYVELRCDPISGHTALYWYRQSLGQGPEFLIYFQGTGAADDSGLPNDRFFAVRPEGSVSTLKIQRTERGDSAVYLCASSLGQTSGANVLTFGAGSRLTVL.

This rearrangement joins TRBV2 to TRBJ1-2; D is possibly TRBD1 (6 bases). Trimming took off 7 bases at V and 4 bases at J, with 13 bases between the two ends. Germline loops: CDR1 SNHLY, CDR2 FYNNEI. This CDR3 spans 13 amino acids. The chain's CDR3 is CASNDQGSYGYTF. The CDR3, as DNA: TGTGCCAGCAATGATCAGGGGAGCTATGGCTACACCTTC.

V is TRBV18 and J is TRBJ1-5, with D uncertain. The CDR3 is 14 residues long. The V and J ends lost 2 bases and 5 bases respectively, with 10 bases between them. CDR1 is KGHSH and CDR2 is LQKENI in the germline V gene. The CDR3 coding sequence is TGTGCCAGCTCACCAGGGAGGGAAGATCAGCCCCAGCATTTT. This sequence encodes CASSPGREDQPQHF. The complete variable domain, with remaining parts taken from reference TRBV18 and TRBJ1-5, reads NAGVMQNPRHLVRRRGQEARLRCSPMKGHSHVYWYRQLPEEGLKFMVYLQKENIIDESGMPKERFSAEFPKEGPSILRIQQVVRGDSAAYFCASSPGREDQPQHFGDGTRLSIL.

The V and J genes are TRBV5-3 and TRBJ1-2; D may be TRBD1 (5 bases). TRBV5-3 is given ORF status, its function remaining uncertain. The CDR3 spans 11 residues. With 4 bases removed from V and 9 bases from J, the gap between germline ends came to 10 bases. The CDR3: CARSGGSSYTF. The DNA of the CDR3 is TGTGCCAGAAGCGGGGGATCTAGCTACACCTTC.

The CDR3 here is CASSLVGGSGETQYF. As DNA, the CDR3 is TGTGCCAGCAGCTTAGTTGGCGGCTCGGGAGAGACCCAGTACTTC. The J gene is TRBJ2-5, the V gene TRBV11-3; D is ambiguous. The ends were cut back, 1 base at V and 4 bases at J, with 13 bases in the middle. The CDR3 spans 15 residues. Germline CDR1 and CDR2: SGHNT and YENEEA. The entire variable domain, with the rest obtained from reference TRBV11-3 and TRBJ2-5, is as follows: EAGVVQSPRYKIIEKKQPVAFWCNPISGHNTLYWYLQNLGQGPELLIRYENEEAVDDSQLPKDRFSAERLKGVDSTLKIQPAELGDSAVYLCASSLVGGSGETQYFGPGTRLLVL.

CDR3 amino acids: CASSQEMSYNSPLHF. CDR3 bases: TGTGCCAGCAGCCAAGAGATGAGTTATAATTCACCCCTCCACTTT. This chain joins TRBV14 and TRBJ1-6; no clear D gene. Per the germline V gene, CDR1 is SGHDN and CDR2 is FVKESK. The CDR3 loop spans 15 amino acids. Trimming removed 0 bases at V and 4 bases at J, with 7 bases between.

CDR3 amino acids: CASKARVAAGELFF. CDR3 in DNA: TGTGCCAGTAAGGCCAGGGTGGCGGCCGGGGAGCTGTTTTTT. The V call is TRBV19, the J call TRBJ2-2, with D maybe TRBD1 (5 bases). Trimming took 7 bases from V and 6 from J, leaving 15 bases between them. Germline CDR1 is LNHDA and CDR2 is SQIVND (reference sequence). This CDR3 comprises 14 residues.

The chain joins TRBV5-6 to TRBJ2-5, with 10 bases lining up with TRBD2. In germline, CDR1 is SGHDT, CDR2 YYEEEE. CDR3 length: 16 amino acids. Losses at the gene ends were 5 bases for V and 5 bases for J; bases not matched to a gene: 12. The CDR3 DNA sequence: TGTGCCAGCAGAGCCCAAAGCGGGGGGGCCTCGGAGACCCAGTACTTC. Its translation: CASRAQSGGASETQYF. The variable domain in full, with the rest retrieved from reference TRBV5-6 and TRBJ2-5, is DAGVTQSPTHLIKTRGQQVTLRCSPKSGHDTVSWYQQALGQGPQFIFQYYEEEERQRGNFPDRFSGHQFPNYSSELNVNALLLGDSALYLCASRAQSGGASETQYFGPGTRLLVL.

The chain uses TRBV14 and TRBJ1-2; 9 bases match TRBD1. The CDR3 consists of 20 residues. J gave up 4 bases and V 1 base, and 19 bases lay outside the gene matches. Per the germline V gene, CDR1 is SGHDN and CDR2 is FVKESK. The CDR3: CASSQGGHRDREEGGYGYTF. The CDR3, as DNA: TGTGCCAGCAGCCAAGGCGGCCACCGGGACAGGGAAGAAGGGGGCTATGGCTACACCTTC.